This T cell receptor beta chain came from a study of T-cell reconstitution after alpha-beta-depleted transplantation in children listed by TCRdb under 2016. For context, the study as a whole: Using TCR repertoire profiling, the study quantitatively followed how T-cell immune reconstitution unfolded in children after TCRalphabeta/CD19-depleted allogeneic hematopoietic cell transplantation.

Results and caveats for the whole study, not just this receptor: Over the following months the frequencies of hyperexpanded clones went down, and after one year T-cell counts and TCRbeta diversity were mostly credited to newly produced T cells. In some patients, high TCRbeta diversity at day 60 was attributed to recipient T cells and intrathymic progenitors that had survived conditioning. Apparently early alphabetaT-cell count recovery about two months after transplant reportedly relied on only several hundred rapidly expanded clones derived from non-depleted graft cells.

This clonotype was counted a few times. Its antigen target is currently unknown. No qualities accompany the bases; no much larger clone lies one base away. Library creation used PCR. The reads were generated on an Illumina HiSeq 2500. TCR libraries were prepared with molecular barcoding, using unique molecular identifiers to normalize TCRbeta repertoire quantification. The raw public reads went through TCRdb reprocessing: fastp at Q25, MiXCR clone calling, in-frame beta chains kept. Each CDR3 protein gets just one entry, which takes the most common genes and DNA from the rows behind it. Recorded for this sample are more than 200,000 distinct CDR3 sequences; around 7.7% of them occurred a single time. Jointly, the top ten make up less than 40% of the sample. Inclusive of the bounding cysteine and phenylalanine, the CDR3 is 16 residues long. Solely the CDR3 DNA is kept, with 48 bases framed from the first base. V loses 1 base, J loses 0 bases, and the germline ends lie 10 bases apart. Sequences SGHVS (CDR1) and FQNEAQ (CDR2) are obtained from the germline V gene.

The sample's treatment or condition label is to be understood as: allogeneic hematopoietic cell transplantation with graft depleted of TCRalphabeta T cells and CD19 B cells. TCRalphabeta/CD19-depleted allogeneic hematopoietic cell grafts were given to the transplant recipients, all of whom were children. The chain was built from TRBV7-8 and TRBJ2-1, with no reliable assignment of the D segment. Specimen: PBMCs, mostly from graft donor cells, collected 360 days after TCRalphabeta/CD19-depleted stem cell transplant. The TCR sequence derives from a male patient under 10 years old who had a stem cell transplant for acute myeloid leukemia, so the T cells may come from the graft donor. The nucleotide sequence reads as follows: TGTGCCAGCAGCTTAGGACGGGCGAACTCCTACAATGAGCAGTTCTTC. Translated, it gives CASSLGRANSYNEQFF.